This T cell receptor (beta chain) emerged from a study of cytomegalovirus exposure and HLA in healthy donors. Germline CDR1 MNHNY, CDR2 SVGAGI (reference sequence). The CDR3 is 15 residues long. Trimming left V 3 bases short and J 3 bases short, with 12 bases between. The primer mix had 60 Vbeta and 13 Jbeta primers. Sequencing used immunoSEQ multiplex PCR; TCRdb keeps in-frame clones, though not all of them. The table lists about 94,000 clones, under 9% of them singletons. This clone has a handful of counts. The material sequenced was PBMCs. This chain joins TRBV6-6 and TRBJ1-5, with a possible D match to TRBD1 (6 bases). The sequence derives from a man over 45 in good health and CMV-seronegative. CDR3: CASSYLQGPNQPQHF. DNA for the CDR3: TGTGCCAGCAGTTATCTACAGGGACCCAATCAGCCCCAGCATTTT.